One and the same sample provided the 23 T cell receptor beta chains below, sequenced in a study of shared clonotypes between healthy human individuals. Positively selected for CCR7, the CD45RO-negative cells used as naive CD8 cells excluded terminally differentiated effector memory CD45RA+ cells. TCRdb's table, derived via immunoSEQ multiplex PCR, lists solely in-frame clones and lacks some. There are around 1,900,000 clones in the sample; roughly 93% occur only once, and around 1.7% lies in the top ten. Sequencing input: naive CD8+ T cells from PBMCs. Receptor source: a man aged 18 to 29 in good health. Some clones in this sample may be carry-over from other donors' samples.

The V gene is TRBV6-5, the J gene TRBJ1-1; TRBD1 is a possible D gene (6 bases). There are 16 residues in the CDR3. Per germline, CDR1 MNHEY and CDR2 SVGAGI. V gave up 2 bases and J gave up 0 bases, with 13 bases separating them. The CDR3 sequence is CASSYEDSHLNTEAFF. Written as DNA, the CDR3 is TGTGCCAGCAGTTACGAGGACAGCCATTTGAACACTGAAGCTTTCTTT.

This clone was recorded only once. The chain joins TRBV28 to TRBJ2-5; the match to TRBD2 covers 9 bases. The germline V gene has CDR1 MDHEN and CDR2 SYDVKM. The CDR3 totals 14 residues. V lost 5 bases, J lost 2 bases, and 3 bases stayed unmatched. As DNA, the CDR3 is TGTGCCAGCAGTGCGACTAGCGGTCAAGAGACCCAGTACTTC. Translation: CASSATSGQETQYF.

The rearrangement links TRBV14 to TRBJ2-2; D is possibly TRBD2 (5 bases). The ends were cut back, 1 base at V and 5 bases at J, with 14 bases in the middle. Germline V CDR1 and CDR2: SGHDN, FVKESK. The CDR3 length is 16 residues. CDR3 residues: CASSQGFGGRTGELFF. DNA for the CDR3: TGTGCCAGCAGCCAAGGGTTCGGCGGGCGGACCGGGGAGCTGTTTTTT.

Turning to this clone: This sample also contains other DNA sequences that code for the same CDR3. Written as DNA, the CDR3 is TGCGCCAGCAGCCAGGTCGGGACAGGGTACGAGCAGTACTTC. Encoded protein: CASSQVGTGYEQYF. The rearrangement joins TRBV4-1 to TRBJ2-7, with TRBD1 matching 9 bases. CDR3 length: 14 residues. The trim removed 3 bases at V and 4 bases at J, leaving 4 bases unmatched. Germline V lookup: CDR1 MGHRA, CDR2 YSYEKL.

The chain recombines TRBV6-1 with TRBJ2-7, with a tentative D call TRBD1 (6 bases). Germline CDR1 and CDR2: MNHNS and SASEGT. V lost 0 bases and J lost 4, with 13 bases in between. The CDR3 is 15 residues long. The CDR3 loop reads CASSEARAGAYEQYF. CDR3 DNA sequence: TGTGCCAGCAGTGAAGCTAGGGCAGGGGCATACGAGCAGTACTTC.

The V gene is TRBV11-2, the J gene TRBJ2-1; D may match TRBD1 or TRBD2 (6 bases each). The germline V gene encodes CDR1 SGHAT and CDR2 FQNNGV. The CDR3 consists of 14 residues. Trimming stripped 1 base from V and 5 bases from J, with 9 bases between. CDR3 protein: CASSLAGAHNEQFF. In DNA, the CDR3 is TGTGCCAGCAGCTTAGCGGGGGCACACAATGAGCAGTTCTTC. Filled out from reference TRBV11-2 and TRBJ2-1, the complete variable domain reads EAGVAQSPRYKIIEKRQSVAFWCNPISGHATLYWYQQILGQGPKLLIQFQNNGVVDDSQLPKDRFSAERLKGVDSTLKIQPAKLEDSAVYLCASSLAGAHNEQFFGPGTRLTVL.

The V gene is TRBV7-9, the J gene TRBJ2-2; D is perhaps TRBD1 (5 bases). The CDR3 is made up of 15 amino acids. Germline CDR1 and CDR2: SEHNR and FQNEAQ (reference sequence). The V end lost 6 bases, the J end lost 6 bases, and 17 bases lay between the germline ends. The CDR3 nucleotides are TGTGCCAGCAGTCAAAACCAGGGATTCGCCGGGGAGCTGTTTTTT. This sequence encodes CASSQNQGFAGELFF.

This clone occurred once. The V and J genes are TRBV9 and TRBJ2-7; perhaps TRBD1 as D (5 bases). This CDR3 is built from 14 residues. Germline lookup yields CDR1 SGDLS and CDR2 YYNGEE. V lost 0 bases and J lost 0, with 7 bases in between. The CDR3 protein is CASSVEDNSYEQYF. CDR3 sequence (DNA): TGTGCCAGCAGCGTAGAGGACAACTCCTACGAGCAGTACTTC.

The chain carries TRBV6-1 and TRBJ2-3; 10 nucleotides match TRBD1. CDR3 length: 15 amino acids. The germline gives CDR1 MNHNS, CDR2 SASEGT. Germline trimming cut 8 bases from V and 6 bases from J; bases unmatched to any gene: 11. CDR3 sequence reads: CASPARGQGIDTQYF. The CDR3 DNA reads TGTGCCAGCCCTGCCCGGGGACAGGGGATTGATACGCAGTATTTT.

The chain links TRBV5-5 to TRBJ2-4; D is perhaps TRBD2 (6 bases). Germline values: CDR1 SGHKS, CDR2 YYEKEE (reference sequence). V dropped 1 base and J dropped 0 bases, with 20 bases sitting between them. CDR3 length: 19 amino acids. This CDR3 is CASSLPRLRDGLAKNIQYF. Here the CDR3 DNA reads TGTGCCAGCAGCTTGCCTAGATTGCGGGATGGCCTAGCCAAAAACATTCAGTACTTC.

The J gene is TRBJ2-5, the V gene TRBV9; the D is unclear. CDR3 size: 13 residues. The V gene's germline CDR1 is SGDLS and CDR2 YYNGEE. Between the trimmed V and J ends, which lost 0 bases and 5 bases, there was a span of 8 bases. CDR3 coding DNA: TGTGCCAGCAGCGTAGAATGGTCGGAGACCCAGTACTTC. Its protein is CASSVEWSETQYF.

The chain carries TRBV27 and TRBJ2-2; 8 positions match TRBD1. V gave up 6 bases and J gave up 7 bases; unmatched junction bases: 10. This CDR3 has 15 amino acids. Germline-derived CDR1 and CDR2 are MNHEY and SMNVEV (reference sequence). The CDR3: CASSPRDRYGGELFF. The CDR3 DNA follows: TGTGCCAGCAGCCCCCGGGACAGGTACGGCGGGGAGCTGTTTTTT.

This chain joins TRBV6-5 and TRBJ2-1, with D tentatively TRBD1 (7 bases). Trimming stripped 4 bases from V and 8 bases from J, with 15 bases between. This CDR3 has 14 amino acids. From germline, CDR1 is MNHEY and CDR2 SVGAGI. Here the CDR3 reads CASSWIDRDYEQFF. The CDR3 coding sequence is TGTGCCAGCAGTTGGATCGACAGGGACTATGAGCAGTTCTTC.

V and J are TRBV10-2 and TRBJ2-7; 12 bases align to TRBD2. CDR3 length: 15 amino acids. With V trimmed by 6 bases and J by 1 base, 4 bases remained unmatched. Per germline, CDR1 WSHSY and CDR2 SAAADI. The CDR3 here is CASSILAGGSYEQYF. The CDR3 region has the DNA TGCGCCAGCAGCATACTAGCGGGGGGATCCTACGAGCAGTACTTC.

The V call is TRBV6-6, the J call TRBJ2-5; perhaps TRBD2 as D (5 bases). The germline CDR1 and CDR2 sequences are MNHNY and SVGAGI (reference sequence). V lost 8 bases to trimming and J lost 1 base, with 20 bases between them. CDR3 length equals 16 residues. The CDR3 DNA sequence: TGTGCCAGCTCCTTGGAGGACTCCAAAATCCAAGAGACCCAGTACTTC. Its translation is CASSLEDSKIQETQYF.

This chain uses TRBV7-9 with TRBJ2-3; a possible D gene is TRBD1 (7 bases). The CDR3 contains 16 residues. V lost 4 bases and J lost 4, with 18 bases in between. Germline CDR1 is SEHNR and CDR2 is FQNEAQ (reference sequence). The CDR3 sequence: CASSSRTGGSADTQYF. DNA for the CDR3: TGTGCCAGCAGCTCCCGGACAGGAGGGAGTGCAGATACGCAGTATTTT.

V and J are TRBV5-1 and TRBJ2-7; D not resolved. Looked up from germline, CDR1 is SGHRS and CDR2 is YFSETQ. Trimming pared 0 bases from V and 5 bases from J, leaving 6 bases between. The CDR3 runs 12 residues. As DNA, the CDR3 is TGCGCCAGCAGCTTGGTGGTAGACGAGCAGTACTTC. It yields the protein CASSLVVDEQYF.

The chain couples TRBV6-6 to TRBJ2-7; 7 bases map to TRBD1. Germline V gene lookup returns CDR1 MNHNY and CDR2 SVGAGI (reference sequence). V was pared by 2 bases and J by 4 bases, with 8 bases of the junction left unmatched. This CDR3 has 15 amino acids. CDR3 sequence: CASSYPRTGLYEQYF. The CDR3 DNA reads TGTGCCAGCAGTTACCCTAGGACAGGACTTTACGAGCAGTACTTC.

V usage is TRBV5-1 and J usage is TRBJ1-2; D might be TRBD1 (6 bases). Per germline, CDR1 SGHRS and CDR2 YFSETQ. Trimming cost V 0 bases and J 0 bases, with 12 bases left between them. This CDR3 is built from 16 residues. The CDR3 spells CASSLAHTGPNYGYTF. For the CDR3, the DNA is TGCGCCAGCAGCTTGGCCCATACAGGGCCTAACTATGGCTACACCTTC.

CDR3 DNA sequence: TGTGCCAGCAGTTCCCCCAGGGACTACAACAATGAGCAGTTCTTC. Its translation: CASSSPRDYNNEQFF. The chain couples TRBV13 to TRBJ2-1; 7 nucleotides match TRBD2. Per germline, CDR1 PRHDT and CDR2 FYEKMQ (reference sequence). V gave up 6 bases and J gave up 5 bases; unmatched junction bases: 10. The CDR3 is 15 amino acids.

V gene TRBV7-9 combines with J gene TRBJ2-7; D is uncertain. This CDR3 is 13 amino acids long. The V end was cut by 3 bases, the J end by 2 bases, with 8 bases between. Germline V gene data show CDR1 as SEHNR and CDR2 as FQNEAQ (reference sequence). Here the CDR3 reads CASSFEGPYEQYF. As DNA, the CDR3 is TGTGCCAGCAGCTTCGAAGGTCCCTACGAGCAGTACTTC.

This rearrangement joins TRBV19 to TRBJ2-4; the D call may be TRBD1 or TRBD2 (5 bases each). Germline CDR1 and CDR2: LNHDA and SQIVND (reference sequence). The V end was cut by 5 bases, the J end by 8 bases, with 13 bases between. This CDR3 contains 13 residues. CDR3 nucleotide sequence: TGTGCCAGTAGTGGCCGGGGCCGGGACATTCAGTACTTC. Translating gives CASSGRGRDIQYF. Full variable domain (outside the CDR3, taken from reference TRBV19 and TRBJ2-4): DGGITQSPKYLFRKEGQNVTLSCEQNLNHDAMYWYRQDPGQGLRLIYYSQIVNDFQKGDIAEGYSVSREKKESFPLTVTSAQKNPTAFYLCASSGRGRDIQYFGAGTRLSVL.

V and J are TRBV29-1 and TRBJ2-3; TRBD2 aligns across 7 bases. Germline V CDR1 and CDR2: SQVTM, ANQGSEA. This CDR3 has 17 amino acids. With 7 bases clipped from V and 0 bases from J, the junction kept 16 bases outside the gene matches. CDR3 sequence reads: CSGDFILHGGSTDTQYF. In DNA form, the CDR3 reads TGCAGCGGGGACTTCATCCTTCACGGGGGGAGCACAGATACGCAGTATTTT.